One sample yielded the 13 T cell receptor beta chains listed below, sequenced in a study of T cells in tuberculosis. After thawing and overnight rest, PBMC were stained with GMM-loaded CD1B tetramer, viability dye and anti-CD3 for sorting. The lipid loaded on the CD1B tetramers was C32 glucose monomycolate from Rhodococcus equi. The data were produced by immunoSEQ multiplex PCR, yet TCRdb's version contains in-frame clones alone and is incomplete. The profile shows 80,000 to 90,000 clones, just over 90% of them singletons. The sample taken for sequencing was CD1b-GMM tetramer-negative cells sorted from PBMCs. These receptors originate from an adult woman with latent tuberculosis.

This clone occurred a few times. The gene calls are TRBV4-2 and TRBJ2-5; 8 bases fit TRBD1. CDR1 is LGHNA, CDR2 YNFKEQ, per germline. J was trimmed by 7 bases and V by 0 bases; bases with no gene match: 10. The CDR3 is made up of 16 amino acids. CDR3 protein: CASSQDLGTGGGTQYF. The CDR3, as DNA: TGTGCCAGCAGCCAAGATCTCGGGACAGGAGGGGGGACCCAGTACTTC.

V usage is TRBV7-7 and J usage is TRBJ2-7; TRBD1 might be the D (5 bases). Germline CDR1 reads SSHAT; CDR2 reads FNYEAQ (reference sequence). The CDR3 has 16 amino acids. The CDR3 DNA reads as TGTGCTAGCAGCATAAGGGAAAAGGGGTATACCTACGAGCAGTACGTC. Translated, it gives CASSIREKGYTYEQYV.

CDR3 bases: TGTGCCTCGGAAGCGATCAAAGCTTCCATCTTGAACATTCAGTACTTC. It encodes CASEAIKASILNIQYF. The chain is built from TRBV30 and TRBJ2-4; D gene ambiguous. With 7 bases removed from V and 7 bases from J, the gap between germline ends came to 26 bases. Germline V gives CDR1 GTSNPN, CDR2 SVGIG (reference sequence). This CDR3 has 16 amino acids.

The chain couples TRBV6-6 to TRBJ1-2; 7 bases map to TRBD1. Germline V CDR1 and CDR2: MNHNY, SVGAGI (reference sequence). The CDR3 runs to 15 residues. The trim removed 5 bases at V and 8 bases at J, leaving 14 bases unmatched. The chain's CDR3 is CASSHRGGGDSGYTF. The CDR3 coding sequence is TGTGCCAGCAGTCACAGGGGTGGTGGGGACTCAGGCTACACCTTC.

The chain is built from TRBV7-8 and TRBJ1-2; possibly TRBD1 for D (6 bases). V dropped 1 base and J dropped 8 bases, with 20 bases sitting between them. Per germline, CDR1 SGHVS and CDR2 FQNEAQ. The CDR3 is 16 residues long. The CDR3 region has the DNA TGTGCCAGCAGCTTAGAACTGAACGGCGCAGGGGAAGGCTACACCTTC. It codes for CASSLELNGAGEGYTF.

The rearrangement joins TRBV28 to TRBJ1-1; D ambiguous. CDR3 size: 14 residues. Germline V gives CDR1 MDHEN, CDR2 SYDVKM. V dropped 2 bases and J dropped 2 bases, with 9 bases sitting between them. The CDR3 nucleotides read TGTGCCAGCAGTTTAGGGCAGATTAACACTGAAGCTTTCTTT. Translating gives CASSLGQINTEAFF.

The rearrangement uses TRBV5-1 and TRBJ2-2, with D possibly TRBD1 on 6 matching bases. In germline, CDR1 is SGHRS, CDR2 YFSETQ. The CDR3 is 16 residues long. With 4 bases removed from V and 1 base from J, the gap between germline ends came to 14 bases. CDR3 amino acids: CASSDPSQGNTGELFF. The CDR3 nucleotides are TGCGCCAGCAGCGATCCCTCACAGGGGAACACCGGGGAGCTGTTTTTT.

The chain combines TRBV28 with TRBJ1-6; a possible D gene is TRBD1 (6 bases). This CDR3 region has 15 residues. In germline, CDR1 is MDHEN, CDR2 SYDVKM. V was clipped by 5 bases and J by 6 bases, with 14 bases between them. CDR3 protein: CASSPSGAGNSPLHF. The CDR3 coding sequence is TGTGCCAGCAGTCCATCAGGGGCAGGTAATTCACCCCTCCACTTT.

This clone was recorded a few times. The rearrangement joins TRBV15 to TRBJ2-7; D might be TRBD2 (5 bases). The V gene lost 1 base and the J gene lost 5 bases, with 9 bases spanning the gap. The germline V gene encodes CDR1 LNHNV and CDR2 YYDKDF (reference sequence). CDR3 length: 13 residues. The CDR3 sequence: CATSRGGLDEQYF. The CDR3 bases are TGTGCCACCAGCAGAGGAGGGCTCGACGAGCAGTACTTC.

The chain combines TRBV11-3 with TRBJ2-7; D possibly corresponds to TRBD1 (6 bases). Trimming took 4 bases from V and 5 from J, leaving 15 bases between them. The CDR3 consists of 14 residues. Germline CDR1 and CDR2: SGHNT and YENEEA. The CDR3 bases are TGTGCCAGCAGCTATAAACAGGGCCCAGACGAGCAGTACGTC. This codes for CASSYKQGPDEQYV.

V gene TRBV10-1 combines with J gene TRBJ1-2; tentative D call: TRBD1 (5 bases). The V and J ends lost 2 bases and 7 bases respectively, with 11 bases between them. The CDR3 is made up of 13 amino acids. The germline CDR1 and CDR2 sequences are WNHNN and SYGVQD (reference sequence). The CDR3 is CASSEMTDRGYTF. The CDR3 DNA follows: TGCGCCAGCAGTGAGATGACAGATCGTGGCTACACCTTC.

The chain links TRBV28 to TRBJ2-7; the D gene is possibly TRBD1 (5 bases). CDR3 length: 16 residues. V was pared by 3 bases and J by 4 bases, with 19 bases between. CDR1 is MDHEN, CDR2 SYDVKM, per germline. The CDR3 DNA sequence: TGTGCCAGCAGTTTTGGGCAGGGTGATTTGCGATACGAGCAGTACGTC. Translated, it gives CASSFGQGDLRYEQYV.

The chain recombines TRBV27 with TRBJ2-5, with TRBD2 identical over 11 bases. Trimming cost V 5 bases and J 2 bases; bases outside gene matches: 4. This CDR3 has 15 residues. CDR1 is MNHEY and CDR2 is SMNVEV in the germline V gene (reference sequence). The CDR3 loop reads CASSTLAGGQETQYF. CDR3 coding DNA: TGTGCCAGCAGTACGTTAGCGGGGGGGCAAGAGACCCAGTACTTC.